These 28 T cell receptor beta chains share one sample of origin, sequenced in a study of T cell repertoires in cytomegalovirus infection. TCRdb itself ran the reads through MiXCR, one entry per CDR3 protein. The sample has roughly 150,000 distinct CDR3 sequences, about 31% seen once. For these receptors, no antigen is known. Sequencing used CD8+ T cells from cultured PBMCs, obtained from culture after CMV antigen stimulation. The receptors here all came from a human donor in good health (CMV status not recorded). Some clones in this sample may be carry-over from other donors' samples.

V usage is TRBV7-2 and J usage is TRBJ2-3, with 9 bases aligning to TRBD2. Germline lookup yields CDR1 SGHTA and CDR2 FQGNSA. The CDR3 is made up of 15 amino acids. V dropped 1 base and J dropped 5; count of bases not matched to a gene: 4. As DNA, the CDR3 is TGTGCCAGCAGCTTAGTAGCGGGGGCAGGAGATACGCAGTATTTT. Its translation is CASSLVAGAGDTQYF.

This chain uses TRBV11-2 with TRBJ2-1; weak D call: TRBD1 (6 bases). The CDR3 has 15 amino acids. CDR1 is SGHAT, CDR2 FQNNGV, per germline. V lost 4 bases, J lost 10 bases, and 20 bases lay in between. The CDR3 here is CASSYHPGASREQFF. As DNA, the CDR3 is TGTGCCAGCAGCTACCACCCAGGGGCCTCCAGGGAGCAGTTCTTC.

The CDR3 loop is CASTPETGRPYEQYF. Written as DNA, the CDR3 is TGTGCCAGCACGCCCGAGACAGGACGCCCCTACGAGCAGTACTTC. The rearrangement joins TRBV2 to TRBJ2-7, with D possibly TRBD1 on 6 matching bases. CDR3 length: 15 residues. CDR1 is SNHLY, CDR2 FYNNEI, per germline. Trimming cost V 7 bases and J 2 bases, with 18 bases left between them.

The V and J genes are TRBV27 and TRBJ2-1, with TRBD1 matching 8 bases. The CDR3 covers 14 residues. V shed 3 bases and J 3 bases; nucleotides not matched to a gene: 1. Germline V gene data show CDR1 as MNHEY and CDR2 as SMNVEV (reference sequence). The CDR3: CASSFGTGYNEQFF. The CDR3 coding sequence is TGTGCCAGCAGTTTTGGGACAGGCTACAATGAGCAGTTCTTC.

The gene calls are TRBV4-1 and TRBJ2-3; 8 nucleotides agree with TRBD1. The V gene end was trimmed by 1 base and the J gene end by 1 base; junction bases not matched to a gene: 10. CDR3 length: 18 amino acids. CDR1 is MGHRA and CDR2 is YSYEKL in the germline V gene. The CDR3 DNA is TGCGCCAGCAGCCAAGTATACCAGGGGGCCGGGGGCACAGATACGCAGTATTTT. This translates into CASSQVYQGAGGTDTQYF.

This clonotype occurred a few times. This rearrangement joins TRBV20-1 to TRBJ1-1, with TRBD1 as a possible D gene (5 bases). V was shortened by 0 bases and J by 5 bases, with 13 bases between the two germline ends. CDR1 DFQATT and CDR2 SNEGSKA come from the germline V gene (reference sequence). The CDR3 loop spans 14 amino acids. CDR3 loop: CSARDPGTDTEAFF. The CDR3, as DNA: TGCAGTGCTAGAGATCCGGGGACGGATACTGAAGCTTTCTTT.

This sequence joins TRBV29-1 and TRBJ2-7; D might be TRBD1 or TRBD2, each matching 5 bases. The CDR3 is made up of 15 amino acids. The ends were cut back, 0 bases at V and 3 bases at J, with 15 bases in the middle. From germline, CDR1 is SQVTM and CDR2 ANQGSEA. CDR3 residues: CSVEDRDGRVYEQYF. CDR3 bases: TGCAGCGTTGAAGATCGGGACGGGCGCGTCTACGAGCAGTACTTC.

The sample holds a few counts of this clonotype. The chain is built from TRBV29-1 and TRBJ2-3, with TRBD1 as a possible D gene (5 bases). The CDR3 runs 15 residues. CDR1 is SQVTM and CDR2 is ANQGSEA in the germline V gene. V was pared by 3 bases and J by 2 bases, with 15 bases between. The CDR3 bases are TGCAGCGTTGATTTGGCAGGGCAGCTCACAGATACGCAGTATTTT. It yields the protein CSVDLAGQLTDTQYF.

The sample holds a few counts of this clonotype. In DNA, the CDR3 is TGCGCCAGCAGCCAAGATGGAGGATCTGGAAACACCATATATTTT. Translation: CASSQDGGSGNTIYF. This chain links TRBV4-3 with TRBJ1-3; D not certain. V lost 0 bases, J lost 1 base, and 7 bases lay in between. Germline V gene lookup returns CDR1 LGHNA and CDR2 YSLEER. This CDR3 contains 15 residues.

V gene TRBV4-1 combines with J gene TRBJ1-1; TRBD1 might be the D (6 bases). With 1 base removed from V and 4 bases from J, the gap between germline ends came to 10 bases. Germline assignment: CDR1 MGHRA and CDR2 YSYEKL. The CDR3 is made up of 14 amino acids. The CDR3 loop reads CASSQGWGATEAFF. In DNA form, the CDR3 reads TGCGCCAGCAGCCAAGGGTGGGGGGCCACTGAAGCTTTCTTT.

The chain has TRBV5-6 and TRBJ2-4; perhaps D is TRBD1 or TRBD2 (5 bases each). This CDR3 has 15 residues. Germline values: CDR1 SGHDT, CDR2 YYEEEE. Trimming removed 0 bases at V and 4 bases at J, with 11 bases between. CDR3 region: CASSLESREKNIQYF. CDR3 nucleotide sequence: TGTGCCAGCAGCTTGGAAAGCAGGGAGAAAAACATTCAGTACTTC.

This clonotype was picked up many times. CDR3 coding DNA: TGTGCCAGCAGCCTCCTACACAGGGGGGGTCCCTCTGGGGCCAACGTCCTGACTTTC. It codes for CASSLLHRGGPSGANVLTF. The rearrangement links TRBV7-8 to TRBJ2-6; a possible D gene is TRBD1 (8 bases). The CDR3 totals 19 residues. Germline values: CDR1 SGHVS, CDR2 FQNEAQ. V was trimmed by 5 bases and J by 0 bases, leaving 20 bases between them. The complete variable domain, with remaining parts taken from reference TRBV7-8 and TRBJ2-6, reads GAGVSQSPRYKVAKRGQDVALRCDPISGHVSLFWYQQALGQGPEFLTYFQNEAQLDKSGLPSDRFFAERPEGSVSTLKIQRTQQEDSAVYLCASSLLHRGGPSGANVLTFGAGSRLTVL.

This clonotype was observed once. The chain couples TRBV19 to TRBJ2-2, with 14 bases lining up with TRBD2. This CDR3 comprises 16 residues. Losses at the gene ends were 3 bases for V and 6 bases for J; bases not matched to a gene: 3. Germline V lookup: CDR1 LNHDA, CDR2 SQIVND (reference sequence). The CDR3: CASSMTSGGASGELFF. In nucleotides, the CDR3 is TGTGCCAGTAGTATGACTAGCGGGGGGGCCTCCGGGGAGCTGTTTTTT.

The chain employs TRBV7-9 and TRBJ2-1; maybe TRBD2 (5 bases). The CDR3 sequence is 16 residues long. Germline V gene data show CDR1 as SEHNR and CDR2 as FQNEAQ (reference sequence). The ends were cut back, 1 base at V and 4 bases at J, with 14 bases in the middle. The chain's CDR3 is CASSLVEGGRYNEQFF. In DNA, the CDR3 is TGTGCCAGCAGCTTAGTCGAGGGCGGGCGTTACAATGAGCAGTTCTTC.

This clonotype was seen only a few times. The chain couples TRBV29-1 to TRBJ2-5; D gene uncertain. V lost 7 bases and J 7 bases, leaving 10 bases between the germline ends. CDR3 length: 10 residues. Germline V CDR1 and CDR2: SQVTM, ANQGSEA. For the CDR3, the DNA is TGCAGCGCCTGGAGTGTGACCCAGTACTTC. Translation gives CSAWSVTQYF.

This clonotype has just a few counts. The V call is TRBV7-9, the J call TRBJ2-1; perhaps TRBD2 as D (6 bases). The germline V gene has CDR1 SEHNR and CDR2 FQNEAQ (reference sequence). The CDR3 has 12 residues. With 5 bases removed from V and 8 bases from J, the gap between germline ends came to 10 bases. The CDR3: CASSRTSYEQFF. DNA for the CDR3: TGTGCCAGCAGCCGTACTAGCTATGAGCAGTTCTTC.

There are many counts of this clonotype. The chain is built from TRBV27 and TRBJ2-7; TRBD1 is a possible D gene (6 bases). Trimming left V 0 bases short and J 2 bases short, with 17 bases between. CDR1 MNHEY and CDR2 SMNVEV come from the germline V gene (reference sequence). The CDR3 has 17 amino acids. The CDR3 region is CASSLSPRQGPTYEQYF. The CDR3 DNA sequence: TGTGCCAGCAGTTTATCCCCGAGGCAGGGGCCGACCTACGAGCAGTACTTC.

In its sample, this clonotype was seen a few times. CDR3 sequence (DNA): TGTGCCAGCAGTTTTGGGGGCGGGGAGCTGTTTTTT. As protein: CASSFGGGELFF. The chain couples TRBV27 to TRBJ2-2; D might be TRBD1 or TRBD2, each matching 5 bases. Looked up from germline, CDR1 is MNHEY and CDR2 is SMNVEV (reference sequence). This CDR3 is 12 amino acids long. The germline V and J ends were trimmed by 3 bases and 7 bases, with 6 bases remaining between them.

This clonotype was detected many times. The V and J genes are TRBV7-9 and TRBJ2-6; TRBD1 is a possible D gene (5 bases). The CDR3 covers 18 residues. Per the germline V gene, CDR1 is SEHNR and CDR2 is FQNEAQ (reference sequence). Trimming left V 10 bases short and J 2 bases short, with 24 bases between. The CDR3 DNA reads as TGTGCCACCCATGATAGCAGGGCCGTAAGAACTGGGGCCAACGTCCTGACTTTC. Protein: CATHDSRAVRTGANVLTF.

The CDR3 DNA follows: TGTGCCACCAGCAGAGGGGGGGGATTAGACATTCAGTACTTC. Protein: CATSRGGGLDIQYF. The J gene is TRBJ2-4, the V gene TRBV15, with 7 bases that match TRBD2. Germline V gene lookup returns CDR1 LNHNV and CDR2 YYDKDF (reference sequence). The CDR3 consists of 14 residues. V was pared by 1 base and J by 8 bases, with 5 bases of the junction left unmatched. The whole variable domain, remainder taken from reference TRBV15 and TRBJ2-4, is DAMVIQNPRYQVTQFGKPVTLSCSQTLNHNVMYWYQQKSSQAPKLLFHYYDKDFNNEADTPDNFQSRRPNTSFCFLDIRSPGLGDTAMYLCATSRGGGLDIQYFGAGTRLSVL.

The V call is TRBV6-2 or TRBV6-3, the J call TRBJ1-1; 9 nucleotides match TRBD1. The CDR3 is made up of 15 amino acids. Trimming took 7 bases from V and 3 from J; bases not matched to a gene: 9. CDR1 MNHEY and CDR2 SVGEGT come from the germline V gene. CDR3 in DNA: TGTGCCAGCAATCCCGACAGGGGGGCCTACACTGAAGCTTTCTTT. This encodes CASNPDRGAYTEAFF.

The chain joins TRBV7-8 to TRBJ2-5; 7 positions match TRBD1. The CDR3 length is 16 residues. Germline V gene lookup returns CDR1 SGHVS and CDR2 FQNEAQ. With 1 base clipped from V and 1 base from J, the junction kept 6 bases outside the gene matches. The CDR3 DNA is TGTGCCAGCAGCTTAGGCCGCGACAGGGCCCAAGAGACCCAGTACTTC. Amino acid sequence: CASSLGRDRAQETQYF. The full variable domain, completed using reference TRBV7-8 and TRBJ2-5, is GAGVSQSPRYKVAKRGQDVALRCDPISGHVSLFWYQQALGQGPEFLTYFQNEAQLDKSGLPSDRFFAERPEGSVSTLKIQRTQQEDSAVYLCASSLGRDRAQETQYFGPGTRLLVL.

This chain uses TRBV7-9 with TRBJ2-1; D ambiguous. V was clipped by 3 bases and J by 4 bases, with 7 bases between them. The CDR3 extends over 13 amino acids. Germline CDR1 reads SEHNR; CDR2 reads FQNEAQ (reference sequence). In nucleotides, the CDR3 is TGTGCCAGCAGCTTGTGGGGTTACAATGAGCAGTTCTTC. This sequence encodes CASSLWGYNEQFF.

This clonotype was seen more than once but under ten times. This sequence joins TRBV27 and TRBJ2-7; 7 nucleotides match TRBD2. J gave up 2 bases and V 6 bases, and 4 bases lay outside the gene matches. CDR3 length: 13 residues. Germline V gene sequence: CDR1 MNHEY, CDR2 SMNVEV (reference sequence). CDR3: CASSLTSTYEQYF. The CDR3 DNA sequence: TGTGCCAGCAGCCTGACTAGCACCTACGAGCAGTACTTC.

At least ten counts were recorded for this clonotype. Written as DNA, the CDR3 is TGTGCCAGCAGCCCGAGGGGACTAGGTGACGAGCAGTACTTC. It translates to CASSPRGLGDEQYF. The chain links TRBV28 to TRBJ2-7, with 8 bases aligning to TRBD2. This CDR3 has 14 amino acids. Germline assignment: CDR1 MDHEN and CDR2 SYDVKM. The J segment lost 5 bases and the V segment lost 6 bases, leaving 9 bases of the junction unmatched.

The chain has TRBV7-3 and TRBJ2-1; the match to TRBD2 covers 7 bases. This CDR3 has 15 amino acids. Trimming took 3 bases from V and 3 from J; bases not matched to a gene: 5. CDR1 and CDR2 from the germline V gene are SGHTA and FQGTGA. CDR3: CASSFGGGFYNEQFF. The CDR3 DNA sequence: TGTGCCAGCAGCTTTGGCGGGGGTTTCTACAATGAGCAGTTCTTC.

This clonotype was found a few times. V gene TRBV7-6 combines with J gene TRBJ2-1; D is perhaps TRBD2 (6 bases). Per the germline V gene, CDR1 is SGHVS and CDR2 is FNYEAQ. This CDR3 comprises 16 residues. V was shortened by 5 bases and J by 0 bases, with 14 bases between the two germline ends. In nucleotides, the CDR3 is TGTGCCAGCAGCCCTCTGGACGGGAGCTCCTACAATGAGCAGTTCTTC. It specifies CASSPLDGSSYNEQFF.

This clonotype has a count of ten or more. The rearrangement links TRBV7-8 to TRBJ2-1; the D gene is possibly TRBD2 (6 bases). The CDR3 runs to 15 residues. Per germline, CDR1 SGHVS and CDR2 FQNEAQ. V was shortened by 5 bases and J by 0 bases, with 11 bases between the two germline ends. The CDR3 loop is CASSPTSNSYNEQFF. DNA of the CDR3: TGTGCCAGCAGCCCCACTAGCAACTCCTACAATGAGCAGTTCTTC.